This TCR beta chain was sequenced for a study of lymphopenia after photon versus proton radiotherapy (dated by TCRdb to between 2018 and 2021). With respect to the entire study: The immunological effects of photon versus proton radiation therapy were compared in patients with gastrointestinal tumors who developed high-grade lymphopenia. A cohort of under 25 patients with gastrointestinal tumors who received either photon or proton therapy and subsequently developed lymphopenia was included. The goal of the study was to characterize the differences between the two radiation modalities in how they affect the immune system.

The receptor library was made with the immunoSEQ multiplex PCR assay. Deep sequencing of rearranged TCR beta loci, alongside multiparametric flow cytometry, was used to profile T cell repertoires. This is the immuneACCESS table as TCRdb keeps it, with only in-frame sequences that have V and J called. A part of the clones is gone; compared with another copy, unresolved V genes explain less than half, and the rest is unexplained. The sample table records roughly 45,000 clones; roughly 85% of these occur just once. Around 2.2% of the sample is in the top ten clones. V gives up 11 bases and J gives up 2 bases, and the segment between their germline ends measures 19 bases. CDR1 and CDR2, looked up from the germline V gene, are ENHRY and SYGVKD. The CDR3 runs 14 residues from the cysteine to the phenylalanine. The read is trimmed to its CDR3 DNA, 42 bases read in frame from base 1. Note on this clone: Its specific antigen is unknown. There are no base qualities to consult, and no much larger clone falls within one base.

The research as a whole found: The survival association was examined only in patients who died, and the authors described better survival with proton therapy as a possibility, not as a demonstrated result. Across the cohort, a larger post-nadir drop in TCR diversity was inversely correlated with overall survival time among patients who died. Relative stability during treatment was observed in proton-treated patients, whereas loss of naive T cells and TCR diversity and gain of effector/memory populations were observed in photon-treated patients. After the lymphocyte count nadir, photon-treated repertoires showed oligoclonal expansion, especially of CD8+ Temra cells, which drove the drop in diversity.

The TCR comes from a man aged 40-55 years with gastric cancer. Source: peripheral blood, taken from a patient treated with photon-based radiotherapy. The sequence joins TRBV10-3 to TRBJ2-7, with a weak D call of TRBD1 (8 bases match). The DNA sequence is TGTGCCTCAACAGGGGGGGGAGGGACCTACGAGCAGTACTTC. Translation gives CASTGGGGTYEQYF.